One sample yielded the 25 T cell receptor beta chains listed below, sequenced in a study of blood T cell repertoires in COVID-19. The data were produced by immunoSEQ multiplex PCR, yet TCRdb's version contains in-frame clones alone and is incomplete. The table has approximately 250,000 clones, around 84% seen once. The material sequenced was peripheral blood. These receptors were taken from a woman aged 35 to 49 who had recovered from COVID-19.

The chain employs TRBV5-5 and TRBJ2-1; D perhaps matches TRBD2 (5 bases). The CDR3 has 13 residues. The germline CDR1 and CDR2 sequences are SGHKS and YYEKEE (reference sequence). The V end lost 4 bases, the J end lost 2 bases, and 7 bases lay between the germline ends. CDR3 sequence reads: CASSDYPYNEQFF. The CDR3 DNA follows: TGTGCCAGCAGCGACTATCCCTACAATGAGCAGTTCTTC.

A word on this clone: Other nucleotide sequences from this sample produce the same CDR3. The chain links TRBV7-9 to TRBJ1-6, with 7 bases lining up with TRBD1. The germline V gene has CDR1 SEHNR and CDR2 FQNEAQ (reference sequence). The V segment lost 3 bases and the J segment 7 bases; nucleotides outside the gene matches: 3. CDR3 length: 14 amino acids. The CDR3, as DNA: TGTGCCAGCAGCTTGGGACAGCCCAATTCACCCCTCCACTTT. Amino acids: CASSLGQPNSPLHF.

The V gene is TRBV30, the J gene TRBJ2-7; 7 bases fit TRBD1. Unmatched junction bases numbered 6, after V lost 1 base and J lost 3 bases. The germline V gene encodes CDR1 GTSNPN and CDR2 SVGIG (reference sequence). This CDR3 spans 14 amino acids. CDR3 sequence (DNA): TGTGCCTGGAGTGGGGACAGACGGGTCTACGAGCAGTACTTC. It encodes CAWSGDRRVYEQYF.

This clone came up once. The chain links TRBV7-9 to TRBJ1-5; TRBD1 agrees at 7 bases. Trimming cost V 5 bases and J 3 bases; bases outside gene matches: 4. Germline V CDR1 and CDR2: SEHNR, FQNEAQ (reference sequence). This CDR3 spans 14 amino acids. In DNA, the CDR3 is TGTGCCAGCAGCCGTGGACAGGACAATCAGCCCCAGCATTTT. Protein product: CASSRGQDNQPQHF.

The chain combines TRBV19 with TRBJ1-2; tentative D call: TRBD1 (6 bases). In germline, CDR1 is LNHDA, CDR2 SQIVND (reference sequence). This CDR3 is built from 16 residues. V shed 6 bases and J shed 7 bases, with 24 bases lying between them. In DNA, the CDR3 is TGTGCCAGTAGCAAATCGAAGGGGGTAGGTCGCTCTGGCTACACCTTC. This encodes CASSKSKGVGRSGYTF.

CDR3 sequence (DNA): TGTGCCAGCAGCCCCGGGGGGGTGGATGAGCAGTTCTTC. This codes for CASSPGGVDEQFF. This chain connects TRBV7-9 to TRBJ2-1; 8 bases are a match to TRBD2. The CDR3 length is 13 residues. The ends lost 5 bases at V and 8 bases at J; junction bases unmatched: 5. Germline CDR1 is SEHNR and CDR2 is FQNEAQ (reference sequence). Full variable domain (outside the CDR3, taken from reference TRBV7-9 and TRBJ2-1): DTGVSQNPRHKITKRGQNVTFRCDPISEHNRLYWYRQTLGQGPEFLTYFQNEAQLEKSRLLSDRFSAERPKGSFSTLEIQRTEQGDSAMYLCASSPGGVDEQFFGPGTRLTVL.

This chain connects TRBV28 to TRBJ1-4, with D perhaps TRBD1 (5 bases). The CDR3 extends over 13 amino acids. Germline CDR1 MDHEN, CDR2 SYDVKM. Trimming shortened V by 8 bases and J by 8 bases, and 15 bases separated the two germline ends. CDR3 nucleotide sequence: TGTGCCAGCTTGCAGGGACTCCGGGAAAAACTGTTTTTT. It encodes CASLQGLREKLFF.

This chain joins TRBV27 and TRBJ2-3, with 7 bases lining up with TRBD2. The CDR3 has 14 residues. Per germline, CDR1 MNHEY and CDR2 SMNVEV (reference sequence). Germline trimming cut 5 bases from V and 2 bases from J; bases unmatched to any gene: 4. This chain's CDR3 is CASSPSGITDTQYF. CDR3 sequence (DNA): TGTGCCAGCAGTCCTAGCGGAATCACAGATACGCAGTATTTT.

The genes are TRBV6-5 and TRBJ2-7, with 8 bases fitting TRBD1. The trim removed 0 bases at V and 1 base at J, leaving 2 bases unmatched. Germline assignment: CDR1 MNHEY and CDR2 SVGAGI. The CDR3 spans 15 residues. The CDR3 loop is CASSYSRQGSYEQYF. The CDR3 nucleotides are TGTGCCAGCAGTTACTCGCGACAGGGGTCCTACGAGCAGTACTTC.

The chain recombines TRBV3-1 (or the pseudogene TRBV3-2) with TRBJ2-1, with 9 bases aligning to TRBD2. V lost 1 base, J lost 10 bases, and 8 bases stayed unmatched. The length of the CDR3 is 15 residues. Germline CDR1 reads LGHDT; CDR2 reads YNNKEL (reference sequence). CDR3 nucleotide sequence: TGTGCCAGCAGCCAAGGTAATAGCGGGGGATTCGAGCAGTTCTTC. It is translated as CASSQGNSGGFEQFF.

J is TRBJ2-7 and V is TRBV2; TRBD1 aligns across 10 bases. CDR1 and CDR2 (germline): SNHLY, FYNNEI. V shed 4 bases and J 0 bases; nucleotides not matched to a gene: 3. This CDR3 region has 15 residues. The CDR3 nucleotides read TGTGCCAGCAGTGTGGACAGGGGGAGCTCCTACGAGCAGTACTTC. It yields the protein CASSVDRGSSYEQYF. The full variable domain, its missing parts supplied by reference TRBV2 and TRBJ2-7, is EPEVTQTPSHQVTQMGQEVILRCVPISNHLYFYWYRQILGQKVEFLVSFYNNEISEKSEIFDDQFSVERPDGSNFTLKIRSTKLEDSAMYFCASSVDRGSSYEQYFGPGTRLTVT.

V usage is TRBV5-1 and J usage is TRBJ2-5; 10 bases map to TRBD2. Per the germline V gene, CDR1 is SGHRS and CDR2 is YFSETQ. This CDR3 region has 16 residues. J was trimmed by 4 bases and V by 2 bases; bases with no gene match: 8. CDR3 bases: TGCGCCAGCAGCTTCGGAGGTAGCGGGGGGATAGAGACCCAGTACTTC. Encoded protein: CASSFGGSGGIETQYF. Full variable domain (missing parts from reference TRBV5-1 and TRBJ2-5): KAGVTQTPRYLIKTRGQQVTLSCSPISGHRSVSWYQQTPGQGLQFLFEYFSETQRNKGNFPGRFSGRQFSNSRSEMNVSTLELGDSALYLCASSFGGSGGIETQYFGPGTRLLVL.

The V call is TRBV5-1, the J call TRBJ2-1; TRBD2 agrees at 10 bases. Germline-derived CDR1 and CDR2 are SGHRS and YFSETQ. This CDR3 spans 16 amino acids. V gave up 0 bases and J gave up 6 bases; unmatched junction bases: 6. The CDR3 nucleotides are TGCGCCAGCAGCTTGGAGTTTAGCGGGGGGAGCAATGAGCAGTTCTTC. Protein sequence: CASSLEFSGGSNEQFF.

This clone has a single count. The V gene is TRBV7-8, the J gene TRBJ1-3, with 8 bases lining up with TRBD1. The length of the CDR3 is 15 residues. Germline V gives CDR1 SGHVS, CDR2 FQNEAQ. The V segment lost 7 bases and the J segment 8 bases; nucleotides outside the gene matches: 13. This CDR3 is CASTLQGGWRDTIYF. The CDR3 DNA sequence: TGTGCCAGCACCCTACAGGGGGGTTGGAGAGACACCATATATTTT.

V usage is TRBV3-1 (or the pseudogene TRBV3-2) and J usage is TRBJ2-3, with 12 bases identical to TRBD2. CDR3 length: 16 residues. CDR1 is LGHDT and CDR2 is YNNKEL in the germline V gene (reference sequence). V shed 1 base, J shed 6 bases, and the junction held 5 bases outside the gene matches. CDR3 bases: TGTGCCAGCAGCCAAGGACTAGCGGGGGATGGGGATACGCAGTATTTT. This encodes CASSQGLAGDGDTQYF.

The chain carries TRBV5-1 and TRBJ1-5, with D hard to call. CDR3 length equals 13 residues. The germline gives CDR1 SGHRS, CDR2 YFSETQ. With 0 bases removed from V and 10 bases from J, the gap between germline ends came to 11 bases. In DNA, the CDR3 is TGCGCCAGCAGCTTGGGGGGAGCCGAACCCCAGCATTTT. Protein sequence: CASSLGGAEPQHF.

This chain links TRBV10-3 with TRBJ1-1; 9 bases fit TRBD1. CDR1 is ENHRY, CDR2 SYGVKD, per germline. The CDR3 is 12 residues long. The V and J ends lost 11 bases and 3 bases, in that order; junction bases with no gene match: 4. The CDR3 DNA follows: TGTGCCGTCCGACAGGGGGACACTGAAGCTTTCTTT. It specifies CAVRQGDTEAFF.

This sequence joins TRBV15 and TRBJ1-5; D might be TRBD1 (5 bases). In germline, CDR1 is LNHNV, CDR2 YYDKDF (reference sequence). V lost 0 bases to trimming and J lost 5 bases, with 14 bases between them. The CDR3 sequence is 16 residues long. The CDR3 protein is CATSRDLSGSHQPQHF. CDR3 DNA sequence: TGTGCCACCAGCAGAGATTTGTCAGGGTCCCATCAGCCCCAGCATTTT.

The gene calls are TRBV10-3 and TRBJ1-5; 7 bases map to TRBD1. The CDR3 consists of 13 residues. Germline V gene lookup returns CDR1 ENHRY and CDR2 SYGVKD. V trimming: 6 bases; J trimming: 5 bases; junction bases outside the gene matches: 4. CDR3 amino acids: CAISPDRDQPQHF. CDR3 DNA: TGTGCCATCAGCCCTGACAGGGATCAGCCCCAGCATTTT.

J is TRBJ1-2 and V is TRBV2; no clear D. The germline V gene has CDR1 SNHLY and CDR2 FYNNEI. The CDR3 loop spans 10 amino acids. V was pared by 6 bases and J by 14 bases, with 13 bases between. In DNA, the CDR3 is TGTGCCAGCAGGGGTGACCGGCGGACCTTC. Its protein product is CASRGDRRTF.

The gene calls are TRBV4-2 and TRBJ2-3; 8 nucleotides line up with TRBD1. Trimming removed 4 bases from V and 0 bases from J; junction bases left unmatched: 3. The CDR3 is 15 residues long. Germline V gene lookup returns CDR1 LGHNA and CDR2 YNFKEQ. The CDR3, as DNA: TGTGCCAGCAGCCCCCGGGACAGGAGCACAGATACGCAGTATTTT. Protein sequence: CASSPRDRSTDTQYF.

V and J are TRBV5-1 and TRBJ2-7; D perhaps matches TRBD1 (5 bases). This CDR3 has 14 residues. Per germline, CDR1 SGHRS and CDR2 YFSETQ. Trimming took 2 bases from V and 2 from J, leaving 11 bases between them. The CDR3 region is CASSLTGPPYEQYF. CDR3 DNA sequence: TGCGCCAGCAGCTTAACAGGCCCGCCCTACGAGCAGTACTTC. Full variable domain (outside the CDR3, taken from reference TRBV5-1 and TRBJ2-7): KAGVTQTPRYLIKTRGQQVTLSCSPISGHRSVSWYQQTPGQGLQFLFEYFSETQRNKGNFPGRFSGRQFSNSRSEMNVSTLELGDSALYLCASSLTGPPYEQYFGPGTRLTVT.

The chain employs TRBV7-9 and TRBJ1-6; D ambiguous. The germline CDR1 and CDR2 sequences are SEHNR and FQNEAQ (reference sequence). CDR3 length: 16 residues. The V end lost 2 bases, the J end lost 0 bases, and 8 bases lay between the germline ends. The CDR3: CASSLYGSSYNSPLHF. CDR3 coding DNA: TGTGCCAGCAGCTTATATGGGAGCTCCTATAATTCACCCCTCCACTTT.

This chain connects TRBV7-9 to TRBJ1-2; TRBD1 agrees at 10 bases. Germline CDR1 is SEHNR and CDR2 is FQNEAQ (reference sequence). The CDR3 runs 15 residues. J lost 7 bases, V lost 5 bases, and 10 bases had no gene match. CDR3 loop: CASSQGRTGGSGYTF. In nucleotides, the CDR3 is TGTGCCAGCAGCCAGGGGAGGACAGGGGGAAGTGGCTACACCTTC.

The genes are TRBV5-1 and TRBJ1-4, with a possible D match to TRBD1 (5 bases). The CDR3 is 13 amino acids. Germline V gives CDR1 SGHRS, CDR2 YFSETQ. The germline V and J ends were trimmed by 4 bases and 8 bases, with 12 bases remaining between them. The CDR3 loop reads CASSRGRGEKLFF. DNA of the CDR3: TGCGCCAGCAGCCGGGGACGGGGGGAAAAACTGTTTTTT.